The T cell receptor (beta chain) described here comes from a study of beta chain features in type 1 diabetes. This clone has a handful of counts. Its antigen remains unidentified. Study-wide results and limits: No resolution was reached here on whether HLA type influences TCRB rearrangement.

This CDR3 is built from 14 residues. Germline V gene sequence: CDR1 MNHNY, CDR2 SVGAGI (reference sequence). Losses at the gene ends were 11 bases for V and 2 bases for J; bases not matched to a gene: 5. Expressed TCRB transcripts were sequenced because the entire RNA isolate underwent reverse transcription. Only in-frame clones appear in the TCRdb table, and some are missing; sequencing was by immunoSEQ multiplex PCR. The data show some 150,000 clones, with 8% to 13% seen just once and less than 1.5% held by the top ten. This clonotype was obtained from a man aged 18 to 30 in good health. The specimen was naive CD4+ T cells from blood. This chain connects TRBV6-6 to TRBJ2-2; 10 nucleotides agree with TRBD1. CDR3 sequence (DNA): TGTGCCGGGGACAGGGGAGGTAACACCGGGGAGCTGTTTTTT. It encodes CAGDRGGNTGELFF.